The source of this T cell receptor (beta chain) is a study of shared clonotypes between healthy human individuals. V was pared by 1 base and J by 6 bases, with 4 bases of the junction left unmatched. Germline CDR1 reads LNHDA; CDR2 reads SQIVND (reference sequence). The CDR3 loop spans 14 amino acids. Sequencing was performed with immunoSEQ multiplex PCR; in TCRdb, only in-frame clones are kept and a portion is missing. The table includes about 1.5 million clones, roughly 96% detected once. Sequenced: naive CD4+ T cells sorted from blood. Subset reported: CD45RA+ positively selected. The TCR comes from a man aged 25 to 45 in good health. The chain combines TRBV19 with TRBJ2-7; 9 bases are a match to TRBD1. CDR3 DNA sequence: TGTGCCAGTAGTATAGTGGGACAGGGATCCGAGCAGTACTTC. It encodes CASSIVGQGSEQYF.